A selection of T cell receptor beta chains follows, all from one sample in a study of cytomegalovirus exposure and HLA in healthy donors. Method: immunoSEQ multiplex PCR; TCRdb's copy keeps in-frame clones and lacks some. Found here are tens of thousands of clones, 68% of them singletons; the top ten hold less than 20%. The sequencing input was PBMCs. All receptors derive from a man aged 35 to 55 in good health and CMV-seropositive. CDR3s include the opening cysteine and the closing phenylalanine or tryptophan. Each record gives: clone size, J gene, D gene, V gene, CDR3 DNA, CDR3 protein. A D gene is named only where the DNA matches it firmly. The size of a clone is reported for some rows only, either as once, few or many, or as a class for expanded clones.

clone_size: few
j_call: TRBJ2-5
d_call: NA
v_call: TRBV30
cdr3_nt: TGTGCCTGGAGTTCGGGAGAGACCCAGTACTTC
cdr3_aa: CAWSSGETQYF

clone_size: NA
j_call: TRBJ2-2
d_call: TRBD2
v_call: TRBV6-4
cdr3_nt: TGTGCCAGCAGCCCACGGGGACTAGCGGGAGGTGGAACCGGGGAGCTGTTTTTT
cdr3_aa: CASSPRGLAGGGTGELFF

clone_size: NA
j_call: TRBJ2-1
d_call: NA
v_call: TRBV4-3
cdr3_nt: TGCGCCAGCAGCCGATACTCTTCGGGGGATGAGCAGTTCTTC
cdr3_aa: CASSRYSSGDEQFF

clone_size: NA
j_call: TRBJ2-1
d_call: TRBD2
v_call: TRBV13
cdr3_nt: TGTGCCAGCAGCTTAGAGAGCGGGAGGGCTGGTTACGGTGAGCAGTTCTTC
cdr3_aa: CASSLESGRAGYGEQFF

clone_size: NA
j_call: TRBJ2-3
d_call: NA
v_call: TRBV11-2
cdr3_nt: TGTGCCAGCAGCATTGCCGGGACTCCGCAGTATTTT
cdr3_aa: CASSIAGTPQYF

clone_size: NA
j_call: TRBJ2-5
d_call: NA
v_call: TRBV7-2
cdr3_nt: TGTGCCAGCAGCGAGACAATCCTCAAAGAGACCCAGTACTTC
cdr3_aa: CASSETILKETQYF

clone_size: NA
j_call: TRBJ2-5
d_call: TRBD1
v_call: TRBV6-5
cdr3_nt: TGTGCCAGCAGTCTGACAGGGGGCGAAGAGACCCAGTACTTC
cdr3_aa: CASSLTGGEETQYF

clone_size: NA
j_call: TRBJ2-7
d_call: NA
v_call: TRBV20-1
cdr3_nt: TGCAGTGCTAGGGGAGGCAGAGAGCAGTACTTC
cdr3_aa: CSARGGREQYF

clone_size: once
j_call: TRBJ2-2
d_call: NA
v_call: TRBV4-3
cdr3_nt: TGCGCCAGCAGCCAAGAGGGCGGGACGGCCGGGGAGCTGTTTTTT
cdr3_aa: CASSQEGGTAGELFF

clone_size: NA
j_call: TRBJ1-2
d_call: NA
v_call: TRBV9
cdr3_nt: TGTGCCAGCAGTCGTCCCGGACAGCTGCCAGCGGGCTACACCTTC
cdr3_aa: CASSRPGQLPAGYTF

clone_size: NA
j_call: TRBJ2-7
d_call: TRBD2
v_call: TRBV18
cdr3_nt: TGTGCCAGCTCACCAAAGCTAGCGGGAGCTCCCTACGAGCAGTACTTC
cdr3_aa: CASSPKLAGAPYEQYF

clone_size: NA
j_call: TRBJ2-5
d_call: TRBD1
v_call: TRBV18
cdr3_nt: TGTGCCAGCTCACGAAATACCGGGACAGTACAAGAGACCCAGTACTTC
cdr3_aa: CASSRNTGTVQETQYF

clone_size: NA
j_call: TRBJ1-5
d_call: NA
v_call: TRBV7-8
cdr3_nt: TGTGCCAGCAGCGCGGGATGGGGGGGCAATCAGCCCCAGCATTTT
cdr3_aa: CASSAGWGGNQPQHF

clone_size: once
j_call: TRBJ2-1
d_call: NA
v_call: TRBV30
cdr3_nt: TGTGCCTGGGGTTTCCAGGGGTCCTACAATGAGCAGTTCTTC
cdr3_aa: CAWGFQGSYNEQFF

clone_size: NA
j_call: TRBJ1-2
d_call: TRBD1
v_call: TRBV19
cdr3_nt: TGTGCCAGTAGTCAGGGGGACTATGGCTACACCTTC
cdr3_aa: CASSQGDYGYTF